This T cell receptor (beta chain) was found in a study of blood T cell repertoires in COVID-19. Method: immunoSEQ multiplex PCR; TCRdb's copy keeps in-frame clones and lacks some. Among 87,000 or so clones listed, roughly 84% were seen once. V was cut by 5 bases and J by 7 bases, with 14 bases left in between. The CDR3 extends over 14 amino acids. Germline V gives CDR1 SEHNR, CDR2 FQNEAQ (reference sequence). The sequence came from a woman older than 75 with acute or convalescent COVID-19. The chain recombines TRBV7-9 with TRBJ1-4; D is perhaps TRBD1 (5 bases). The sequenced sample consisted of peripheral blood. CDR3 sequence reads: CASSAAGVGEKLFF. CDR3 in DNA: TGTGCCAGCAGCGCAGCGGGGGTGGGTGAAAAACTGTTTTTT.